A single sample gave rise to the 32 T cell receptor beta chains below, sequenced in a study of blood T cells in healthy people across ages. Primers used in a second PCR of about 7 to 12 cycles were a sample-barcoded 5' primer and a J-beta primer mix. TCRdb re-derived calls from the 5' RACE reads in MiXCR, one entry per CDR3 protein. Found here are fewer than 2,000,000 distinct CDR3 sequences, almost 35% of them singletons; the top ten hold about 10%. The sample comprised blood. Receptor source: a woman aged 25-40 years in good health.

The chain couples TRBV5-1 to TRBJ2-7, with 7 positions matching TRBD1. The germline gives CDR1 SGHRS, CDR2 YFSETQ. The ends lost 1 base at V and 5 bases at J; junction bases unmatched: 12. The CDR3 sequence is 16 residues long. CDR3 coding DNA: TGCGCCAGCAGCTTGTCTGTGTCGACAGGGTTCAACGAGCAGTACTTC. Translation: CASSLSVSTGFNEQYF.

In its sample, this clonotype was seen a few times. A junction end diverges from the germline sequence, so it may reflect a read error. The rearrangement uses TRBV20-1 and TRBJ2-7; D unresolved. From germline, CDR1 is DFQATT and CDR2 SNEGSKA (reference sequence). This CDR3 has 11 amino acids. CDR3 sequence reads: CSAYFSCEQYF. The CDR3 region has the DNA TGCAGTGCTTATTTCTCCTGCGAGCAGTACTTC.

This clonotype was counted only a few times. The chain uses TRBV7-3 and TRBJ2-1; weak D call: TRBD2 (6 bases). This CDR3 is 14 amino acids long. V was pared by 0 bases and J by 7 bases, with 10 bases between. CDR1 SGHTA and CDR2 FQGTGA come from the germline V gene. The CDR3 reads CASSLTDGGNEQFF. CDR3 bases: TGTGCCAGCAGCTTAACGGACGGGGGAAATGAGCAGTTCTTC.

In regard to this clonotype: This may stem from a read error, because a much larger clone lies one nucleotide away. This chain links TRBV4-1 with TRBJ2-3, with a tentative D call TRBD1 (5 bases). Per germline, CDR1 MGHRA and CDR2 YSYEKL. The CDR3 spans 13 residues. The CDR3 is CASSQRQTDAQYF. CDR3 coding DNA: TGCGCCAGCAGCCAGCGACAGACAGATGCGCAGTATTTT.

Ten or more counts support this clonotype. J is TRBJ2-7 and V is TRBV2; TRBD1 is a possible D gene (6 bases). Germline CDR1 reads SNHLY; CDR2 reads FYNNEI. V dropped 6 bases and J dropped 6 bases, with 12 bases sitting between them. This CDR3 region has 12 residues. The DNA of the CDR3 is TGTGCCAGCAGGCAGGGGCCCGTCGAGCAGTACTTC. It specifies CASRQGPVEQYF.

This clonotype has just a few counts. V usage is TRBV10-2 and J usage is TRBJ2-3; 13 bases line up with TRBD2. J lost 6 bases, V lost 6 bases, and 9 bases had no gene match. The germline V gene encodes CDR1 WSHSY and CDR2 SAAADI. The CDR3 is 16 residues long. This chain's CDR3 is CASRPGLAGFRDTQYF. The CDR3 bases are TGCGCCAGCAGACCGGGACTAGCGGGATTTAGGGATACGCAGTATTTT.

The CDR3 sequence: CASSRSVAANEQFF. CDR3 DNA sequence: TGTGCCAGCAGCCGATCGGTAGCGGCAAATGAGCAGTTCTTC. The J gene is TRBJ2-1, the V gene TRBV5-4; possible D gene TRBD2, 6 bases. This CDR3 is built from 14 residues. V was pared by 4 bases and J by 7 bases, with 15 bases between. CDR1 is SGHNT, CDR2 YYREEE, per germline (reference sequence).

This sequence joins TRBV20-1 and TRBJ2-1, with 11 bases fitting TRBD2. CDR3 length: 14 residues. Per the germline V gene, CDR1 is DFQATT and CDR2 is SNEGSKA (reference sequence). Trimming took 6 bases from V and 7 from J; bases not matched to a gene: 8. CDR3 in DNA: TGCAGTGCCCCAGGGATAGCGGGAGGGAATGAGCAGTTCTTC. Protein sequence: CSAPGIAGGNEQFF.

This chain joins TRBV4-2 and TRBJ2-7, with a possible D match to TRBD2 (7 bases). The CDR3 runs 16 residues. Germline CDR1 and CDR2: LGHNA and YNFKEQ. V gave up 2 bases and J gave up 2 bases, with 16 bases separating them. CDR3 loop: CASSQIRGASTYEQYF. In DNA form, the CDR3 reads TGTGCCAGCAGCCAAATTCGGGGGGCTTCAACCTACGAGCAGTACTTC.

This clonotype has just a few counts. The chain joins TRBV12-3 or TRBV12-4 to TRBJ2-5, with a possible D match to TRBD2 (5 bases). With the DNA end fitting TRBJ2-7 better, the J assignment may be wrong. There are 12 residues in the CDR3. CDR3 amino acids: CASSLTSGEQYF. For the CDR3, the DNA is TGTGCCAGCAGTTTGACCAGCGGCGAGCAGTACTTC.

This chain uses TRBV4-2 with TRBJ2-4; the match to TRBD2 covers 7 bases. The DNA end is more similar to TRBJ2-7, so the J call may be wrong. Germline assignment: CDR1 LGHNA and CDR2 YNFKEQ. The CDR3 length is 21 residues. Here the CDR3 reads CASSQDLRRPYQEREDYEQYF. The CDR3 DNA is TGTGCCAGCAGCCAAGATCTCCGGCGACCCTACCAAGAACGGGAGGACTACGAGCAGTACTTC.

This clonotype was seen only once. A much larger clone sits a single nucleotide away, making a read error possible. V is TRBV7-3 and J is TRBJ2-7; 7 bases fit TRBD2. Germline values: CDR1 SGHTA, CDR2 FQGTGA. This CDR3 spans 15 amino acids. V shed 5 bases, J shed 3 bases, and the junction held 10 bases outside the gene matches. The CDR3 here is CASSHLGGSLYEQYF. CDR3 sequence (DNA): TGTGCCAGCAGCCATCTGGGCGGGAGCCTCTACGAGCAGTACTTC.

In its sample, this clonotype was seen a few times. This chain joins TRBV12-3 or TRBV12-4 and TRBJ1-2; 9 positions match TRBD1. The CDR3 runs 15 residues. Losses at the gene ends were 2 bases for V and 7 bases for J; bases not matched to a gene: 8. CDR3 amino acids: CASSLSGTGPSGYTF. CDR3 bases: TGTGCCAGCAGTTTATCCGGGACAGGGCCCTCTGGCTACACCTTC.

The V and J genes are TRBV5-1 and TRBJ2-3; D is possibly TRBD2 (6 bases). This CDR3 is 16 amino acids long. CDR1 is SGHRS and CDR2 is YFSETQ in the germline V gene. The V and J ends lost 4 bases and 2 bases respectively, with 17 bases between them. The CDR3 sequence: CASSPAGGINTDTQYF. CDR3 DNA: TGCGCCAGCAGCCCCGCCGGCGGGATTAACACAGATACGCAGTATTTT.

There are a few counts of this clonotype. The chain links TRBV30 to TRBJ1-1; D might be TRBD1 (6 bases). With 3 bases removed from V and 4 bases from J, the gap between germline ends came to 12 bases. The CDR3 extends over 13 amino acids. Germline V gene lookup returns CDR1 GTSNPN and CDR2 SVGIG (reference sequence). The CDR3 DNA is TGTGCCTGGAGGGAGGGGGTTGGCACTGAAGCTTTCTTT. Protein: CAWREGVGTEAFF.

The J gene is TRBJ2-5, the V gene TRBV18; D uncertain. The CDR3 extends over 16 amino acids. From germline, CDR1 is KGHSH and CDR2 LQKENI. With 3 bases removed from V and 1 base from J, the gap between germline ends came to 15 bases. CDR3 DNA sequence: TGTGCCAGCTCACCCGGTTGGGTTACGTCCCAAGAGACCCAGTACTTC. This codes for CASSPGWVTSQETQYF.

This clonotype turned up a few times. The gene calls are TRBV5-5 and TRBJ2-1, with 8 bases lining up with TRBD2. The length of the CDR3 is 13 residues. Germline CDR1 is SGHKS and CDR2 is YYEKEE (reference sequence). V lost 4 bases and J lost 9; bases outside the gene matches: 6. The CDR3 is CASSPGGLGEQFF. As DNA, the CDR3 is TGTGCCAGCAGCCCGGGGGGGCTCGGTGAGCAGTTCTTC.

This clonotype was seen only a few times. V is TRBV29-1 and J is TRBJ1-2, with 12 bases aligning to TRBD1. In germline, CDR1 is SQVTM, CDR2 ANQGSEA. Trimming at V came to 5 bases and at J to 11 bases, leaving 15 bases not matched to a gene. The CDR3 extends over 15 amino acids. The CDR3 sequence: CSVRFGGTGGGTYTF. CDR3 nucleotide sequence: TGCAGCGTTCGATTTGGGGGGACAGGGGGCGGAACATACACCTTC.

This clonotype was detected once. One end of the junction varies from germline; a read error may be responsible. The chain carries TRBV20-1 and TRBJ2-3, with D perhaps matching TRBD1 (6 bases). CDR1 and CDR2 (germline): DFQATT, SNEGSKA (reference sequence). The CDR3 contains 14 residues. CDR3 in amino acids: CSTRDARDIDAQYF. The CDR3 nucleotides read TGCAGTACTAGAGATGCCCGGGACATAGATGCGCAGTATTTT.

As regards this clonotype: This may be a read error, as it is one base from a much larger clone. This chain joins TRBV6-5 and TRBJ1-1; 11 positions agree with TRBD1. The CDR3 is 15 amino acids. Germline V gives CDR1 MNHEY, CDR2 SVGAGI. CDR3 nucleotides: TGTGCCAACAGTTACGTGGGACAGGGGGGGACTGAAGCTTTCTTT. Encoded protein: CANSYVGQGGTEAFF.

The rearrangement links TRBV4-1 to TRBJ1-6; D gene ambiguous. Trimming stripped 3 bases from V and 14 bases from J, with 14 bases between. The CDR3 has 13 residues. Germline V gene sequence: CDR1 MGHRA, CDR2 YSYEKL. CDR3 bases: TGCGCCAGCAGCCAGGAAGCCGCCGGATCCCTCCACTTT. Protein sequence: CASSQEAAGSLHF.

V and J are TRBV20-1 and TRBJ2-1; TRBD1 aligns across 8 bases. Trimming took 1 base from V and 1 from J; bases not matched to a gene: 9. CDR1 and CDR2 from the germline V gene are DFQATT and SNEGSKA (reference sequence). The CDR3 totals 17 residues. This CDR3 reads CSARVATGVPSYNEQFF. The CDR3 DNA sequence: TGCAGTGCTAGAGTTGCGACAGGGGTCCCATCCTACAATGAGCAGTTCTTC.

In its sample, this clonotype was seen many times. The chain uses TRBV5-1 and TRBJ2-5; D is perhaps TRBD2 (5 bases). The V end was cut by 3 bases, the J end by 8 bases, with 11 bases between. This CDR3 has 12 residues. The germline CDR1 and CDR2 sequences are SGHRS and YFSETQ. The CDR3 protein is CASSSGGGTQYF. DNA of the CDR3: TGCGCCAGCAGCTCGGGTGGAGGAACCCAGTACTTC.

This chain joins TRBV5-1 and TRBJ2-1; no clear D gene. Germline-derived CDR1 and CDR2 are SGHRS and YFSETQ. Trimming pared 0 bases from V and 7 bases from J, leaving 8 bases between. CDR3 length: 13 amino acids. The CDR3 loop is CASSLVAQNEQFF. DNA of the CDR3: TGCGCCAGCAGCTTGGTAGCCCAAAATGAGCAGTTCTTC.

This clonotype was seen more than once but under ten times. The rearrangement uses TRBV4-1 and TRBJ2-5; D might be TRBD1 (6 bases). CDR3 length: 15 amino acids. Germline V gene sequence: CDR1 MGHRA, CDR2 YSYEKL. V was pared by 4 bases and J by 2 bases, with 14 bases between. The CDR3 coding sequence is TGCGCCAGCAGCCCCCAGAGGGGGATACAAGAGACCCAGTACTTC. Translated, it gives CASSPQRGIQETQYF.

This chain connects TRBV2 to TRBJ1-1, with TRBD1 as a possible D gene (6 bases). Germline loops: CDR1 SNHLY, CDR2 FYNNEI. This CDR3 has 12 amino acids. V lost 8 bases and J lost 3, with 10 bases in between. DNA for the CDR3: TGTGCCAGCCTGGACAGCCACACTGAAGCTTTCTTT. Translating it yields CASLDSHTEAFF.

This clonotype was recorded many times. The chain combines TRBV12-3 or TRBV12-4 with TRBJ2-3, with D unresolved. Trimming took off 2 bases at V and 6 bases at J, with 15 bases between the two ends. The CDR3 is 15 residues long. In nucleotides, the CDR3 is TGTGCCAGCAGTTTAAAGTTCAAGGGTGCGGATACGCAGTATTTT. It translates to CASSLKFKGADTQYF.

This chain links TRBV20-1 with TRBJ2-1, with 12 nucleotides matching TRBD2. V lost 4 bases and J lost 7; bases outside the gene matches: 8. Germline-derived CDR1 and CDR2 are DFQATT and SNEGSKA (reference sequence). This CDR3 is built from 15 residues. The CDR3 DNA sequence: TGCAGTGCTATCCCGACTAGCGGGGGTGGGAATGAGCAGTTCTTC. Translation gives CSAIPTSGGGNEQFF.

V and J are TRBV3-1 and TRBJ2-1, with TRBD2 matching 9 bases. Germline CDR1 LGHDT, CDR2 YNNKEL (reference sequence). The CDR3 contains 16 residues. V lost 1 base, J lost 5 bases, and 6 bases stayed unmatched. CDR3 bases: TGTGCCAGCAGCCAAGGAAGGCCTAGCGGGAACAATGAGCAGTTCTTC. As protein: CASSQGRPSGNNEQFF.

A remark on this clonotype: The junction departs from germline at one end; a sequencing error may be responsible. V and J are TRBV10-3 and TRBJ2-5; either TRBD1 or TRBD2 may fit D (5 bases each). The germline V gene has CDR1 ENHRY and CDR2 SYGVKD. The CDR3 contains 14 residues. CDR3 nucleotides: TGTACCATCAGCGCTGACAGAGGGCAAGAGACCCAGTACTTC. Protein product: CTISADRGQETQYF.

There are a few counts of this clonotype. This chain uses TRBV10-3 with TRBJ2-7, with D possibly TRBD2 on 6 matching bases. The germline CDR1 and CDR2 sequences are ENHRY and SYGVKD. V was cut by 2 bases and J by 4 bases, with 24 bases left in between. The CDR3 covers 18 residues. The CDR3 bases are TGTGCCATCAGTGAGGCACGGGGGACGCTTACTAGTGGGTACGAGCAGTACTTC. Residues: CAISEARGTLTSGYEQYF.

This clonotype was picked up a small number of times. The CDR3 DNA reads TGCAGTGCTAGAGATGCCGGGGGACTGGTAAAATTAAATGAGCAGTTCTTC. Its translation is CSARDAGGLVKLNEQFF. The V gene is TRBV20-1, the J gene TRBJ2-1, with D possibly matching TRBD2 (6 bases). The CDR3 runs to 17 residues. Germline CDR1 is DFQATT and CDR2 is SNEGSKA (reference sequence). V was cut by 0 bases and J by 7 bases, with 22 bases left in between.